This TCR beta chain was recovered during a study of blood T cell repertoires in COVID-19 (dated by TCRdb to 2020 to 2021). In terms of the full investigation: Samples from collaborators originated in the United States, Italy and Spain and spanned both the acute and convalescent phases of COVID-19. Subjects who had been exposed to COVID-19, were actively infected with it, or had recovered from it provided the deeply sampled blood TCRbeta repertoires that made up the dataset. Nearly every sample came with metadata listing a de-identified subject ID, COVID-19 status, age in years and sex. The repertoires were released in a freely available public database meant as a resource for research on the immune response to SARS-CoV-2. The samples were drawn from the first 160 participants of the ongoing ImmuneRACE study and from 950 to 1,500 subjects provided by 6 global collaborators. Where available, HLA class I and class II types were taken from metadata supplied by the sample provider and were not determined by assay-based typing. The prospective study material was composed of cDNA or gDNA derived from T cells, B-cell-depleted T cells, or PBMCs. On the study overall, not on this receptor specifically: The quantity of clinical and demographic metadata differed by source and by participant and was supplied without curation.

Note on this clone: Its specific antigen is unknown. Per-base qualities were not stored, and no clone one base away is much larger.

TCRbeta CDR3 regions were amplified from genomic DNA by means of the immunoSEQ Assay, a bias-controlled multiplex PCR. On the authors' methods: The number of nucleated cells in each sample was estimated by amplification of reference gene primers within the assay. To quantify the absolute abundance of each unique TCRbeta CDR3 rearrangement, sequence reads were collapsed and filtered. For each sample, productive Simpson clonality was calculated by taking the square root of Simpson's diversity index across productive rearrangements. Sourced from immuneACCESS, this table was stored by TCRdb with only in-frame sequences that have V and J called. A share of the clones is absent; for the studies checked, an unresolved V gene accounts for under half, and the remainder has no known explanation. Clone size and V and J calls were adopted from that table, with D and trimming inferred from the DNA. The sample table lists around 150,000 clones, over 70% of them with a count of one. The ten top clones hold around 3.7% of the sample.

In the prospective study, participants were about 18 to 95 years old, resided in 24 geographic areas of the United States, and were enrolled through a virtual design. In the prospective study, cohorts were assigned on the basis of participant-reported clinical history obtained from a screening survey and a study questionnaire. Recovered participants in ImmuneRACE Cohort 3 were defined by two consecutive negative NP/OP PCR tests, clearance by a healthcare professional, or resolution of symptoms. Mobile phlebotomists in the prospective study collected whole blood, serum and a nasopharyngeal or oropharyngeal swab from every participant. Additional blood draws and questionnaires over an approximately two-month period could optionally be provided by prospective study participants. Before DNA extraction, blood samples from the prospective study were shipped at room temperature or frozen. Trimming removed 12 bases from V and 1 base from J; the gene matches leave 12 bases unexplained. Based on the germline V gene, the CDR1 and CDR2 sequences are KGHDR and SFDVKD. The CDR3 contains 15 residues, cysteine and phenylalanine counted. Only the CDR3 DNA stays, 45 bases, in frame from base 1.

The sequence was collected from a woman aged 55-70 years who had recovered from COVID-19. The V gene is TRBV24-1 and the J gene is TRBJ2-5; TRBD2 fits 8 bases in the junction. What was sequenced was PBMCs or T cells enriched from blood (not recorded which). CDR3 sequence: CASSAGGTGQETQYF. The DNA reads TGTGCCTCCTCGGCGGGAGGCACTGGCCAAGAGACCCAGTACTTC.